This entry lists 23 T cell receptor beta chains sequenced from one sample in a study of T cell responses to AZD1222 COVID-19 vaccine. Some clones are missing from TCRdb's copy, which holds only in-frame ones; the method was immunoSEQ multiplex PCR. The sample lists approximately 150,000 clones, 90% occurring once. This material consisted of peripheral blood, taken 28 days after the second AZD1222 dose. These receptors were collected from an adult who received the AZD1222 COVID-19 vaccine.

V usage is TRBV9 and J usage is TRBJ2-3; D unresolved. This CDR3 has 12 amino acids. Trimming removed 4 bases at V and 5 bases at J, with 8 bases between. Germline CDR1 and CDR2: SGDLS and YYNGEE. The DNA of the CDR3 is TGTGCCAGCAGCCCTACCGAAGATACGCAGTATTTT. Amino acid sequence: CASSPTEDTQYF.

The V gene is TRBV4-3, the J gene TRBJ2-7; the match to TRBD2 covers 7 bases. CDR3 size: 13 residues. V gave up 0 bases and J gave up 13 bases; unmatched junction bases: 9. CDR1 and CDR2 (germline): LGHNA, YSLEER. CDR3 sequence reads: CASSQDIAGTLYF. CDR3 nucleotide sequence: TGCGCCAGCAGCCAAGATATAGCGGGTACCCTTTACTTC.

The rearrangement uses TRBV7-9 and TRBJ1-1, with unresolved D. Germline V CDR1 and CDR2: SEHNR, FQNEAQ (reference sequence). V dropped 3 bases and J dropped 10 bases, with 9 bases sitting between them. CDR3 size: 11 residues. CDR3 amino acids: CASSFGSLAFF. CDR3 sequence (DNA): TGTGCCAGCAGCTTCGGATCTTTAGCTTTCTTT.

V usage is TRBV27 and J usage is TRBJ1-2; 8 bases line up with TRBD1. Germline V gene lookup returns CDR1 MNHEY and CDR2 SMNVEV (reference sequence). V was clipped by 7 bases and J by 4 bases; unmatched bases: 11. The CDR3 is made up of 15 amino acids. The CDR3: CASKSDTTGVYGYTF. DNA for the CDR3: TGTGCCAGCAAGTCGGATACGACAGGGGTCTATGGCTACACCTTC.

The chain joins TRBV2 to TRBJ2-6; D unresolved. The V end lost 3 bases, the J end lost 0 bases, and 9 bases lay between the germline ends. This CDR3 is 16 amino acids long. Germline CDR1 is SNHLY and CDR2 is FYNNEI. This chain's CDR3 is CASSDLVLSGANVLTF. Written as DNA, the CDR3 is TGTGCCAGCAGTGACCTAGTGCTCTCTGGGGCCAACGTCCTGACTTTC.

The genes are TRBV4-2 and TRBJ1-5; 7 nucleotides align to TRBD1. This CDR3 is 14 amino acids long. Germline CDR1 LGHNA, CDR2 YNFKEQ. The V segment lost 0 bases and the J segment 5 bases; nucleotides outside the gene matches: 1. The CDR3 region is CASSQEGQYQPQHF. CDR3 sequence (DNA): TGTGCCAGCAGCCAAGAGGGACAGTATCAGCCCCAGCATTTT.

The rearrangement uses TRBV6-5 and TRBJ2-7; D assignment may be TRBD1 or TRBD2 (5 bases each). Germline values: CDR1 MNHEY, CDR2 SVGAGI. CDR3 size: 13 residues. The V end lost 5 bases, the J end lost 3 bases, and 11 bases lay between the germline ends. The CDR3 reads CASSPGTRYEQYF. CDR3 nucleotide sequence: TGTGCCAGCAGTCCCGGGACCCGCTACGAGCAGTACTTC.

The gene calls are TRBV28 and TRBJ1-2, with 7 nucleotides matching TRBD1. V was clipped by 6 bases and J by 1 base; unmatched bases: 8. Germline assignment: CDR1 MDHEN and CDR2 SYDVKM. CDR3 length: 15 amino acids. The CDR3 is CASRSWDRLNYGYTF. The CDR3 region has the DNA TGTGCCAGCAGATCATGGGACAGACTTAACTATGGCTACACCTTC.

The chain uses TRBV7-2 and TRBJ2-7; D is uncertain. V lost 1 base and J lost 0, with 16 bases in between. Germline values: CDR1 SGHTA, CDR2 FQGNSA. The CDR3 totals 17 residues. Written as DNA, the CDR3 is TGTGCCAGCAGCTTAGTCTTGGGTGGGCGCAGCTCCTACGAGCAGTACTTC. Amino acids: CASSLVLGGRSSYEQYF. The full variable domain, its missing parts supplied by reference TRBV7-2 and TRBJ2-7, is GAGVSQSPSNKVTEKGKDVELRCDPISGHTALYWYRQSLGQGLEFLIYFQGNSAPDKSGLPSDRFSAERTGGSVSTLTIQRTQQEDSAVYLCASSLVLGGRSSYEQYFGPGTRLTVT.

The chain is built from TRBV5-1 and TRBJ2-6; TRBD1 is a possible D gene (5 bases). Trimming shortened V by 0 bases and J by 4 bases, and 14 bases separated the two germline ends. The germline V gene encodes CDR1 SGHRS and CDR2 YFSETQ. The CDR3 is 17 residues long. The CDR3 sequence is CASSLEPRTSGANVLTF. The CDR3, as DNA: TGCGCCAGCAGCTTGGAACCCCGGACATCCGGGGCCAACGTCCTGACTTTC.

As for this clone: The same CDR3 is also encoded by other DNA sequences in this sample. The CDR3 DNA reads TGTGCCAGCAGTTACGGGGGCCTGAATTCACCCCTCCACTTT. This encodes CASSYGGLNSPLHF. The gene calls are TRBV6-5 and TRBJ1-6; weak D call: TRBD1 (6 bases). From germline, CDR1 is MNHEY and CDR2 SVGAGI. V was shortened by 2 bases and J by 7 bases, with 9 bases between the two germline ends. The CDR3 covers 14 residues.

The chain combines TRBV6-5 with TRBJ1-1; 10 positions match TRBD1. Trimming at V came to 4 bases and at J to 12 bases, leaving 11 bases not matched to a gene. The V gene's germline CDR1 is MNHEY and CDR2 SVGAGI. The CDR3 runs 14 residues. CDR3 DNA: TGTGCCAGCAGTTCCCCCGGGACAGGGGTTTTTCCTTTCTTT. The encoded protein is CASSSPGTGVFPFF.

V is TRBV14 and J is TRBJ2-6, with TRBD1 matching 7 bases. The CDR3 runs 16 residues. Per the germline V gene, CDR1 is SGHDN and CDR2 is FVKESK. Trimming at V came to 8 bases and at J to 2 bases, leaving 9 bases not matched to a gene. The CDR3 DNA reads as TGTGCCAGCGGCCCAGGGGGTACTGCTGGGGCCAACGTCCTGACTTTC. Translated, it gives CASGPGGTAGANVLTF. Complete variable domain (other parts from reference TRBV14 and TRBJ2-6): EAGVTQFPSHSVIEKGQTVTLRCDPISGHDNLYWYRRVMGKEIKFLLHFVKESKQDESGMPNNRFLAERTGGTYSTLKVQPAELEDSGVYFCASGPGGTAGANVLTFGAGSRLTVL.

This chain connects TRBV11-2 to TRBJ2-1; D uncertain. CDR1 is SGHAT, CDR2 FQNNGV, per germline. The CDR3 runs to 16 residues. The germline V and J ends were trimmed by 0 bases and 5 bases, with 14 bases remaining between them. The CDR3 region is CASSLDLSRRNNEQFF. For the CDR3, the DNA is TGTGCCAGCAGCTTAGATCTTTCACGCAGGAACAATGAGCAGTTCTTC.

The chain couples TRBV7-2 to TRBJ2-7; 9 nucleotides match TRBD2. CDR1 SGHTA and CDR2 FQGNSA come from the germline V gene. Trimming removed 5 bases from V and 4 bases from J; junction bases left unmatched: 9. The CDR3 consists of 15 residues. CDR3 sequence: CASSRGGAGAYEQYF. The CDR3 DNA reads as TGTGCCAGCAGCCGCGGGGGGGCGGGAGCGTACGAGCAGTACTTC.

The CDR3 DNA follows: TGTGCCAGCAGTTACCCGGAAACAGGGACCGGGGAGCTGTTTTTT. Its translation is CASSYPETGTGELFF. V is TRBV6-2 or TRBV6-3 and J is TRBJ2-2; TRBD1 might be the D (6 bases). The CDR3 loop spans 15 amino acids. Germline V gene lookup returns CDR1 MNHEY and CDR2 SVGEGT. V dropped 2 bases and J dropped 5 bases, with 12 bases sitting between them.

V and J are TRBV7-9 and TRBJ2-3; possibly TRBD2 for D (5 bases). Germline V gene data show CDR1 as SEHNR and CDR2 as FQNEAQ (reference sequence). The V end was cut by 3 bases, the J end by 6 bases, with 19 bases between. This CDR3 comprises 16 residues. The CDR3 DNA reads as TGTGCCAGCAGCTTTCAGCTTAGCTTTGGGGAGGATACGCAGTATTTT. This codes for CASSFQLSFGEDTQYF.

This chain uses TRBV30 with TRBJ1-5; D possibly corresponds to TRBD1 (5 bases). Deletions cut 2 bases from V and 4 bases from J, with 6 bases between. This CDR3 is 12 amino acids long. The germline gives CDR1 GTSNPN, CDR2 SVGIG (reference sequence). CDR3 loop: CAWSSGNQPQHF. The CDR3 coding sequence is TGTGCCTGGAGTTCAGGGAATCAGCCCCAGCATTTT.

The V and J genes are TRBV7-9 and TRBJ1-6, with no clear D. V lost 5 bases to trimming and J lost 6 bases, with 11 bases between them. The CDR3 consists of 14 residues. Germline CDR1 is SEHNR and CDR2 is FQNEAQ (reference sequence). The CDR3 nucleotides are TGTGCCAGCAGCCCCCACGAGGGTAATTCACCCCTCCACTTT. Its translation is CASSPHEGNSPLHF.

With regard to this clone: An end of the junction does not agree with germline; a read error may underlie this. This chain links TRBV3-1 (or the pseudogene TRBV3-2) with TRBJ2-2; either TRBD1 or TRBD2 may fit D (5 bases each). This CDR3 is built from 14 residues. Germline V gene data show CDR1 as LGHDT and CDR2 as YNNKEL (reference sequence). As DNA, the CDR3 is TGTGCCAGCAGCAAAGAGGGGAGTGCCGGGGAGCTGTTTTTT. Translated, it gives CASSKEGSAGELFF.

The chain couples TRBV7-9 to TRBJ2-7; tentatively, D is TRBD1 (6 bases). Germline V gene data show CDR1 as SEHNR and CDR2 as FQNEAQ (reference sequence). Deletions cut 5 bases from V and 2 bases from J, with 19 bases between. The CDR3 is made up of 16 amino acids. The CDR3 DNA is TGTGCCAGCAGCCCCCGGACAGCTCTGGGGGCCTACGAGCAGTACTTC. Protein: CASSPRTALGAYEQYF.

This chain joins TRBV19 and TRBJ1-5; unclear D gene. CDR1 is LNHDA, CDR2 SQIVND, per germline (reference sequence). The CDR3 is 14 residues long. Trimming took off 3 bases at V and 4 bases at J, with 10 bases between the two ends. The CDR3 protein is CASSIQEGNQPQHF. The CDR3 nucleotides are TGTGCCAGTAGTATCCAGGAAGGGAATCAGCCCCAGCATTTT.

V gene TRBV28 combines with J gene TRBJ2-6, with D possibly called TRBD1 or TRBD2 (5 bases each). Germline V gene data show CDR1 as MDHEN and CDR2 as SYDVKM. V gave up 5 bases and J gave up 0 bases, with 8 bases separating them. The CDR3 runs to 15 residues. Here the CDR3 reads CASSQRGSGANVLTF. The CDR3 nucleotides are TGTGCCAGCAGTCAGAGGGGCTCTGGGGCCAACGTCCTGACTTTC.